A single TCR beta chain is shown here with its context. Its target is unknown. The data are from a study of PD-1 blockade in classical Hodgkin lymphoma. On the study more broadly: Intravenous nivolumab at 3 mg/kg was given to patients every 2 weeks.

Relapses following autologous stem cell transplantation were seen in all patients, with brentuximab vedotin exposure varying. Assay: immunoSEQ multiplex PCR; the TCRdb copy retains only in-frame clones and omits some. This table has 20,000 to 30,000 clones, 80% appearing once. General study points: At C4D1, TCR diversity had climbed significantly for CD4+ cells, though not for CD8+ cells. A reduction in baseline TCR diversity was reportedly seen in newly diagnosed patients relative to healthy donors. The study found complete responders had baseline diversity similar to newly diagnosed patients.

This CDR3 comprises 13 residues. Germline assignment: CDR1 KGHSH and CDR2 LQKENI. Between the trimmed V and J ends, which lost 1 base and 1 base, there was a span of 4 bases. The TCR comes from a human donor with classical Hodgkin lymphoma. This sample comprised peripheral blood mononuclear cells (PBMCs), obtained at baseline. The rearrangement uses TRBV18 and TRBJ1-1; no definite D call. DNA for the CDR3: TGTGCCAGCTCACCACACAAGAACACTGAAGCTTTCTTT. It specifies CASSPHKNTEAFF.